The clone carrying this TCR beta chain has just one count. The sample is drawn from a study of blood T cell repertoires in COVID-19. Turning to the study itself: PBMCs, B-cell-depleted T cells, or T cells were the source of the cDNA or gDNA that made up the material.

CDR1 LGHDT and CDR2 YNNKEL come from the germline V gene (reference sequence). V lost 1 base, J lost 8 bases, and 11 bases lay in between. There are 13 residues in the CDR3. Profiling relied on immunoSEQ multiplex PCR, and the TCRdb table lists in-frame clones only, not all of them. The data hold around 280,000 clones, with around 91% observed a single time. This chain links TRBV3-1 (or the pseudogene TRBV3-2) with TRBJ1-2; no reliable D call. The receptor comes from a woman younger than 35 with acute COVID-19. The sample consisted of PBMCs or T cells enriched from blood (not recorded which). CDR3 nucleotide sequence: TGTGCCAGCAGCCAAGGCGGTAGGAAGGGCTACACCTTC. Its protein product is CASSQGGRKGYTF.